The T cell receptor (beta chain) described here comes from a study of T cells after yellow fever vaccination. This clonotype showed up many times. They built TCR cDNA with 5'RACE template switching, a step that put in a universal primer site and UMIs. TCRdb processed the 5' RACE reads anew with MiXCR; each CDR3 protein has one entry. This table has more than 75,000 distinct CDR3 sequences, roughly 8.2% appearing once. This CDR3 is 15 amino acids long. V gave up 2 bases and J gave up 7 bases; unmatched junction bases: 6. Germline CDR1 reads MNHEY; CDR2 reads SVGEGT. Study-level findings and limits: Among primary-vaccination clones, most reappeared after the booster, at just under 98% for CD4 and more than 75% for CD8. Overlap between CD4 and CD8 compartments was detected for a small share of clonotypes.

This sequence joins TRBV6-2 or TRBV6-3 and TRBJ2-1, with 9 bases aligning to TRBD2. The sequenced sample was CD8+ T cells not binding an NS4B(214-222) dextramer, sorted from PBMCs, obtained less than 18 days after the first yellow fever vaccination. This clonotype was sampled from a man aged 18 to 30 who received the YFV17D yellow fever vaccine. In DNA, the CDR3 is TGTGCCAGCAGTTACACCGGTAGCGGGGGTAATGAGCAGTTCTTC. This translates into CASSYTGSGGNEQFF.